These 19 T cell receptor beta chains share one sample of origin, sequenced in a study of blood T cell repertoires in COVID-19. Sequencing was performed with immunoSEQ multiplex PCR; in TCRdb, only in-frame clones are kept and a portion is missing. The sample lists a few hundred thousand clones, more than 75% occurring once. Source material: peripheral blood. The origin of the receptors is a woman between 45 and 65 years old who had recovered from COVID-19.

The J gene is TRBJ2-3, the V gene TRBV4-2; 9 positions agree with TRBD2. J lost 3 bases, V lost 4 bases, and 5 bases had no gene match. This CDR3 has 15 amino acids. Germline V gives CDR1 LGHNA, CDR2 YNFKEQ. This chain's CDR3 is CASSPIAGVTDTQYF. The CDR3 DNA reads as TGTGCCAGCAGCCCTATAGCGGGAGTGACAGATACGCAGTATTTT.

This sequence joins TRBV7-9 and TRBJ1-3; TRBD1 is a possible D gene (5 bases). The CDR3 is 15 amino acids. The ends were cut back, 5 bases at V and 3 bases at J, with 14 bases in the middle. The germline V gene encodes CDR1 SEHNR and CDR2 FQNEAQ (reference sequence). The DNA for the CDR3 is TGTGCCAGCAGCACGTCTGGACAAGTTGGAAACACCATATATTTT. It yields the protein CASSTSGQVGNTIYF.

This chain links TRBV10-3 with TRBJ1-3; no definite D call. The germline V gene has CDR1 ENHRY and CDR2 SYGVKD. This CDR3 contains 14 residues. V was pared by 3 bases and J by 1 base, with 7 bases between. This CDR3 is CAISESFSGNTIYF. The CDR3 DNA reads TGTGCCATCAGTGAATCTTTTTCTGGAAACACCATATATTTT.

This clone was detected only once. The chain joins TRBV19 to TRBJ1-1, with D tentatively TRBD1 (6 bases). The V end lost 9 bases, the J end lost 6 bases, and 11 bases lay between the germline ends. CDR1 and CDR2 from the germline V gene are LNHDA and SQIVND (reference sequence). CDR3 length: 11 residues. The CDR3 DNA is TGTGCCAGCGGGGACACCCCTGAAGCTTTCTTT. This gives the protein CASGDTPEAFF.

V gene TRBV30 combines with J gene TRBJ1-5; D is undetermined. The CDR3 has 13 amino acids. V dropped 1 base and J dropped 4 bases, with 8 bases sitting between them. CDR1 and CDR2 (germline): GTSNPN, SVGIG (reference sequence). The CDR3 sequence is CAWSAQRNQPQHF. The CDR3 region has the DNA TGTGCCTGGAGTGCCCAGCGAAATCAGCCCCAGCATTTT.

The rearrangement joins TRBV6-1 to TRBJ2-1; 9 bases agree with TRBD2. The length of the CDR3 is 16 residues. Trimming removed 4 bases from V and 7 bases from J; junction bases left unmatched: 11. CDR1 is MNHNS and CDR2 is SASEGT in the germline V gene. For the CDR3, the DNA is TGTGCCAGCAGTGGACCATCGGGCGGGGGGGCTAATGAGCAGTTCTTC. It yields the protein CASSGPSGGGANEQFF.

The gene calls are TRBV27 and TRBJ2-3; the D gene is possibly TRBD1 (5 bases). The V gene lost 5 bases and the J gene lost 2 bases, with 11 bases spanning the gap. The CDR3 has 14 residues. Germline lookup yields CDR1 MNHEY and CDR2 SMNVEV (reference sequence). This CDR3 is CASSQDRHTDTQYF. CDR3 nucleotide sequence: TGTGCCAGCAGTCAAGACAGACACACAGATACGCAGTATTTT.

The CDR3 is CASRVGESYGYTF. The CDR3 region has the DNA TGTGCCAGCAGGGTAGGGGAAAGCTATGGCTACACCTTC. The chain uses TRBV25-1 and TRBJ1-2; weak D call: TRBD1 (5 bases). The V end was cut by 6 bases, the J end by 4 bases, with 12 bases between. The CDR3 totals 13 residues. Germline V lookup: CDR1 MGHDK, CDR2 SYGVNS.

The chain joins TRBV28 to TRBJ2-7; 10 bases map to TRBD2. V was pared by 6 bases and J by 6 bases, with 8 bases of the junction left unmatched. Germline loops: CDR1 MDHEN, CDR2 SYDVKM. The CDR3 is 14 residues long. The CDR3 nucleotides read TGTGCCAGCAGGGGGGCTAGCGGGAGTCGCGAGCAGTACTTC. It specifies CASRGASGSREQYF.

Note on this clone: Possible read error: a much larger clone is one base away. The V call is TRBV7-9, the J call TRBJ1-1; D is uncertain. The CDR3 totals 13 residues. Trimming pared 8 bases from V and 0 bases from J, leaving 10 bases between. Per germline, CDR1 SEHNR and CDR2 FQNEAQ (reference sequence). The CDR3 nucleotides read TGTGCCAGCCGCCCCGAGGTGAACACTGAAGCTTTCTTT. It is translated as CASRPEVNTEAFF.

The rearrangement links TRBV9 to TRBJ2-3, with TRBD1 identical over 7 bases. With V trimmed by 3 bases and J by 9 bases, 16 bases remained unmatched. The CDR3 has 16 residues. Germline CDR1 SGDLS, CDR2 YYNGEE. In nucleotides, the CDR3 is TGTGCCAGCAGCGGTACTCCGGGACAGTCCCTATACACGCAGTATTTT. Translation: CASSGTPGQSLYTQYF. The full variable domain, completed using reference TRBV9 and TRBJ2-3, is DSGVTQTPKHLITATGQRVTLRCSPRSGDLSVYWYQQSLDQGLQFLIQYYNGEERAKGNILERFSAQQFPDLHSELNLSSLELGDSALYFCASSGTPGQSLYTQYFGPGTRLTVL.

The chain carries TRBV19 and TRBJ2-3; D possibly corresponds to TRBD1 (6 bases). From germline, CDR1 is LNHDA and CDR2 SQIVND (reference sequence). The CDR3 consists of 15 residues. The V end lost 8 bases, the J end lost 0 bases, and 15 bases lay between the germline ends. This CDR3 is CASRGITGSTDTQYF. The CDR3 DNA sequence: TGTGCCAGTCGTGGAATTACAGGGAGCACAGATACGCAGTATTTT.

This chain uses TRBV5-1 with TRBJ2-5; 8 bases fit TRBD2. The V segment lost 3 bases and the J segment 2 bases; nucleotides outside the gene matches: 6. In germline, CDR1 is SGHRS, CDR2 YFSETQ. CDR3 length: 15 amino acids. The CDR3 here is CASSWGTRPQETQYF. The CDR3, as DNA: TGCGCCAGCAGCTGGGGGACTAGGCCTCAAGAGACCCAGTACTTC.

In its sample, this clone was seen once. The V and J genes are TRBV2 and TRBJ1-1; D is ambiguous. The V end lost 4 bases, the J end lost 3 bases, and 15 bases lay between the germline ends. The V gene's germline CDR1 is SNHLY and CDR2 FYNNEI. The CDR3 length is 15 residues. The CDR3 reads CASSVAGLQYTEAFF. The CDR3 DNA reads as TGTGCCAGCAGTGTCGCGGGCCTACAGTACACTGAAGCTTTCTTT.

In nucleotides, the CDR3 is TGTGCCAGCTCGACAGGGATCTACGAGCAGTACTTC. It translates to CASSTGIYEQYF. The V gene is TRBV28, the J gene TRBJ2-7; 7 nucleotides agree with TRBD1. The ends lost 8 bases at V and 3 bases at J; junction bases unmatched: 4. Germline-derived CDR1 and CDR2 are MDHEN and SYDVKM. The CDR3 is 12 residues long.

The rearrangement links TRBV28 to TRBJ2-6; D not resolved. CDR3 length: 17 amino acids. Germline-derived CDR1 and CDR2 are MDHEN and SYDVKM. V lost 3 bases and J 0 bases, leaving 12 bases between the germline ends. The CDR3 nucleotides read TGTGCCAGCAGTTTTGGGTCACGAGGCTCTGGGGCCAACGTCCTGACTTTC. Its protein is CASSFGSRGSGANVLTF.

The chain's CDR3 is CASSPSGGGGYTF. The CDR3 DNA is TGTGCCAGCTCACCGTCGGGCGGAGGGGGCTACACCTTC. This chain links TRBV18 with TRBJ1-2; D ambiguous. The V and J ends lost 3 bases and 8 bases respectively, with 13 bases between them. The CDR3 is 13 residues long. CDR1 and CDR2 from the germline V gene are KGHSH and LQKENI.

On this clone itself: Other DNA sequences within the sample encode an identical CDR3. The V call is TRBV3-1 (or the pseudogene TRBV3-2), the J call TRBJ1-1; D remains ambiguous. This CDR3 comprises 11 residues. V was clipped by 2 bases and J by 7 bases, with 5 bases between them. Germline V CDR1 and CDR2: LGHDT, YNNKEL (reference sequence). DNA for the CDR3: TGTGCCAGCAGCCAAACTGGTGAAGCTTTCTTT. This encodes CASSQTGEAFF.

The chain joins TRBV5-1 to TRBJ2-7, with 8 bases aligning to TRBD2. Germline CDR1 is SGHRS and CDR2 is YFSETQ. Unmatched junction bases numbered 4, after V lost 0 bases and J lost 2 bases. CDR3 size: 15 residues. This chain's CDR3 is CASSLASGSAYEQYF. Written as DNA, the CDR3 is TGCGCCAGCAGCTTGGCCAGCGGGAGCGCCTACGAGCAGTACTTC.